Following are 27 T cell receptor beta chains from one sample sequenced in a study of shared clonotypes between healthy human individuals. Method: immunoSEQ multiplex PCR; TCRdb's copy keeps in-frame clones and lacks some. This table holds some 1 million clones, 60% to 80% found once. Material for sequencing was memory CD4+ T cells sorted from blood. Subset defined: CD45RA-negative fraction. These receptors all stem from a man aged 18 to 29 in good health.

The chain has TRBV30 and TRBJ2-1; 14 bases map to TRBD2. The CDR3 covers 19 residues. Looked up from germline, CDR1 is GTSNPN and CDR2 is SVGIG (reference sequence). V was clipped by 3 bases and J by 7 bases; unmatched bases: 17. The CDR3 region is CAWRARLAGGPMVGNEQFF. For the CDR3, the DNA is TGTGCCTGGAGAGCCAGACTAGCGGGAGGGCCAATGGTTGGGAATGAGCAGTTCTTC.

In nucleotides, the CDR3 is TGTGCCAGCAGCTTCCCGGGGGGCGGTTTAGGCTACACCTTC. It is translated as CASSFPGGGLGYTF. The chain combines TRBV5-4 with TRBJ1-2, with D possibly being TRBD1 (6 bases). The CDR3 has 14 residues. Deletions cut 2 bases from V and 8 bases from J, with 16 bases between. The V gene's germline CDR1 is SGHNT and CDR2 YYREEE (reference sequence).

The V and J genes are TRBV5-1 and TRBJ2-7; TRBD1 matches at 9 bases. The germline V gene encodes CDR1 SGHRS and CDR2 YFSETQ. The CDR3 is 14 amino acids. V shed 3 bases, J shed 7 bases, and the junction held 8 bases outside the gene matches. Here the CDR3 reads CASSSGTGTREQYF. CDR3 DNA sequence: TGCGCCAGCAGCTCCGGGACAGGGACCCGGGAGCAGTACTTC.

This chain connects TRBV10-3 to TRBJ2-7; D gene uncertain. This CDR3 comprises 12 residues. The V end lost 4 bases, the J end lost 3 bases, and 7 bases lay between the germline ends. The V gene's germline CDR1 is ENHRY and CDR2 SYGVKD. The CDR3 spells CAISAASYEQYF. The CDR3 nucleotides are TGTGCCATCAGTGCTGCCAGCTACGAGCAGTACTTC.

In its sample, this clone was seen a few times. V gene TRBV11-3 combines with J gene TRBJ2-1; no reliable D call. Trimming took 5 bases from V and 1 from J, leaving 12 bases between them. The CDR3 length is 15 residues. Germline CDR1 SGHNT, CDR2 YENEEA. The CDR3 spells CASSAMGKSYNEQFF. CDR3 in DNA: TGTGCCAGCAGCGCCATGGGCAAATCCTACAATGAGCAGTTCTTC.

The table lists this clone with many counts. This chain connects TRBV7-2 to TRBJ1-3; D gene ambiguous. The CDR3 runs to 17 residues. V gave up 2 bases and J gave up 0 bases, with 14 bases separating them. Germline V lookup: CDR1 SGHTA, CDR2 FQGNSA. The CDR3 bases are TGTGCCAGCAGCTTATATGAGACTCCGAGCTCTGGAAACACCATATATTTT. Translating it yields CASSLYETPSSGNTIYF. The full variable domain, rest sourced from reference TRBV7-2 and TRBJ1-3, is GAGVSQSPSNKVTEKGKDVELRCDPISGHTALYWYRQSLGQGLEFLIYFQGNSAPDKSGLPSDRFSAERTGGSVSTLTIQRTQQEDSAVYLCASSLYETPSSGNTIYFGEGSWLTVV.

The rearrangement joins TRBV27 to TRBJ1-2; no clear D. CDR3 length: 14 amino acids. V was cut by 6 bases and J by 6 bases, with 17 bases left in between. Germline lookup yields CDR1 MNHEY and CDR2 SMNVEV (reference sequence). The CDR3 here is CASSSTIGLHGYTF. The CDR3 DNA sequence: TGTGCCAGCAGCTCCACCATAGGGTTACATGGCTACACCTTC.

CDR3 protein: CASSYNPLSSNQPQHF. CDR3 DNA sequence: TGTGCCAGCAGTTACAACCCACTAAGTTCCAATCAGCCCCAGCATTTT. The chain links TRBV6-5 to TRBJ1-5, with D uncertain. Germline CDR1 reads MNHEY; CDR2 reads SVGAGI. The CDR3 is 16 amino acids. V was clipped by 2 bases and J by 3 bases, with 14 bases between them.

The rearrangement joins TRBV5-1 to TRBJ1-4, with 10 bases matching TRBD1. The CDR3 has 16 residues. Germline V CDR1 and CDR2: SGHRS, YFSETQ. V lost 1 base to trimming and J lost 7 bases; unmatched junction nucleotides: 7. Here the CDR3 reads CASSLSRQGAGEKLFF. CDR3 in DNA: TGCGCCAGCAGCTTGTCCCGACAGGGGGCCGGTGAAAAACTGTTTTTT.

V and J are TRBV5-5 and TRBJ1-3, with D unclear. Per germline, CDR1 SGHKS and CDR2 YYEKEE (reference sequence). The CDR3 length is 14 residues. V was pared by 4 bases and J by 4 bases, with 12 bases between. CDR3 DNA sequence: TGTGCCAGCAGCCTCCGCCAGGCGGGAAACACCATATATTTT. Its translation: CASSLRQAGNTIYF.

This clone was seen just once. This chain joins TRBV19 and TRBJ1-6; 7 bases line up with TRBD1. This CDR3 is built from 15 residues. V lost 5 bases to trimming and J lost 4 bases; unmatched junction nucleotides: 5. The V gene's germline CDR1 is LNHDA and CDR2 SQIVND (reference sequence). CDR3 loop: CASSEPGQYNSPLHF. The CDR3 DNA reads TGTGCCAGTAGTGAACCGGGACAGTATAATTCACCCCTCCACTTT.

J is TRBJ2-3 and V is TRBV5-1; D may be TRBD1 (5 bases). Germline V gene sequence: CDR1 SGHRS, CDR2 YFSETQ. This CDR3 contains 14 residues. Trimming pared 3 bases from V and 3 bases from J, leaving 11 bases between. CDR3 sequence: CASSYSSGTDTQYF. In nucleotides, the CDR3 is TGCGCCAGCAGCTATTCCTCAGGGACAGATACGCAGTATTTT.

The rearrangement uses TRBV5-1 and TRBJ1-2, with 10 bases identical to TRBD1. The germline V gene has CDR1 SGHRS and CDR2 YFSETQ. After removal of 4 bases from V and 10 bases from J, the junction contained 10 bases not matched to a gene. CDR3 size: 14 residues. The CDR3 protein is CASSLITGTGDYTF. DNA of the CDR3: TGCGCCAGCAGCCTGATCACCGGGACAGGGGACTACACCTTC.

This clone was observed a handful of times. The chain has TRBV7-2 and TRBJ1-2; no clear D gene. Germline V gene lookup returns CDR1 SGHTA and CDR2 FQGNSA. V was clipped by 5 bases and J by 3 bases, with 13 bases between them. The CDR3 has 14 amino acids. The CDR3 bases are TGTGCCAGCAGCACTAGTCTAGGATACTATGGCTACACCTTC. Its protein is CASSTSLGYYGYTF.

V and J are TRBV5-1 and TRBJ1-4, with unresolved D. V lost 6 bases, J lost 0 bases, and 18 bases lay in between. The CDR3 covers 17 residues. Germline-derived CDR1 and CDR2 are SGHRS and YFSETQ. The CDR3 sequence: CASKIQPLGATNEKLFF. In nucleotides, the CDR3 is TGCGCCAGCAAGATCCAACCGCTTGGTGCAACTAATGAAAAACTGTTTTTT.

The V gene is TRBV27, the J gene TRBJ2-1; tentatively, D is TRBD2 (6 bases). V shed 4 bases and J shed 5 bases, with 12 bases lying between them. The CDR3 covers 14 residues. Germline assignment: CDR1 MNHEY and CDR2 SMNVEV (reference sequence). The CDR3, as DNA: TGTGCCAGCAGTTCACCACGGGGGAACAATGAGCAGTTCTTC. Protein sequence: CASSSPRGNNEQFF.

This chain connects TRBV29-1 to TRBJ2-7; the match to TRBD2 covers 9 bases. J lost 3 bases, V lost 4 bases, and 4 bases had no gene match. This CDR3 contains 13 residues. Germline loops: CDR1 SQVTM, CDR2 ANQGSEA. The CDR3 DNA is TGCAGCGTTGGGACTAGCGTTTACTACGAGCAGTACTTC. Its protein product is CSVGTSVYYEQYF.

This CDR3 reads CASSPWGLAGRTSTDTQYF. As DNA, the CDR3 is TGTGCCAGCTCACCGTGGGGACTAGCGGGCCGGACTAGCACAGATACGCAGTATTTT. This sequence joins TRBV18 and TRBJ2-3; 12 bases agree with TRBD2. CDR3 size: 19 residues. Looked up from germline, CDR1 is KGHSH and CDR2 is LQKENI. The J segment lost 0 bases and the V segment lost 3 bases, leaving 10 bases of the junction unmatched. Looking up the rest from reference TRBV18 and TRBJ2-3 gives the full variable domain: NAGVMQNPRHLVRRRGQEARLRCSPMKGHSHVYWYRQLPEEGLKFMVYLQKENIIDESGMPKERFSAEFPKEGPSILRIQQVVRGDSAAYFCASSPWGLAGRTSTDTQYFGPGTRLTVL.

This clone appeared once. The J gene is TRBJ1-3, the V gene TRBV11-3; D remains ambiguous. CDR3 length: 15 residues. V dropped 1 base and J dropped 0 bases, with 7 bases sitting between them. Germline V gene data show CDR1 as SGHNT and CDR2 as YENEEA. Here the CDR3 DNA reads TGTGCCAGCAGCTTAGGTGAACACTCTGGAAACACCATATATTTT. It is translated as CASSLGEHSGNTIYF.

The chain couples TRBV4-3 to TRBJ2-2, with D unclear. Germline values: CDR1 LGHNA, CDR2 YSLEER. The germline V and J ends were trimmed by 0 bases and 5 bases, with 4 bases remaining between them. The CDR3 runs to 13 residues. CDR3 amino acids: CASSQELTGELFF. CDR3 in DNA: TGCGCCAGCAGCCAAGAGCTGACCGGGGAGCTGTTTTTT.

This clone was seen a handful of times. Other DNA sequences of this sample code for an identical CDR3. The rearrangement uses TRBV5-1 and TRBJ1-1; 11 bases match TRBD1. This CDR3 comprises 15 residues. Germline V CDR1 and CDR2: SGHRS, YFSETQ. V shed 3 bases, J shed 1 base, and the junction held 2 bases outside the gene matches. The CDR3 nucleotides read TGCGCCAGCAGCTCTGGACAGGGGGCGAACACTGAAGCTTTCTTT. This gives the protein CASSSGQGANTEAFF.

Comment on this clone: The identical CDR3 is also encoded by other nucleotide sequences in the sample. This sequence joins TRBV11-2 and TRBJ2-5; a possible D gene is TRBD2 (6 bases). Germline CDR1 is SGHAT and CDR2 is FQNNGV. Trimming removed 1 base from V and 5 bases from J, with 14 bases in between. The CDR3 is 15 residues long. The CDR3 sequence is CASSLGTGVGETQYF. CDR3 DNA sequence: TGTGCCAGCAGCTTAGGGACGGGAGTGGGGGAGACCCAGTACTTC.

The chain uses TRBV7-2 and TRBJ2-1; 8 bases are a match to TRBD2. Germline V CDR1 and CDR2: SGHTA, FQGNSA. This CDR3 comprises 15 residues. Trimming at V came to 3 bases and at J to 6 bases, leaving 7 bases not matched to a gene. CDR3 bases: TGTGCCAGCAGCTTGTACAGCGGGAGCTTCAATGAGCAGTTCTTC. Translation gives CASSLYSGSFNEQFF.

This clone came up once. V usage is TRBV12-5 and J usage is TRBJ2-3; possible D gene TRBD2, 5 bases. The germline gives CDR1 LGHNT, CDR2 FRNRAP. Trimming left V 0 bases short and J 7 bases short, with 11 bases between. The CDR3 length is 14 residues. CDR3 DNA: TGTGCTAGTGGTTTGGTTGAGGGTGGCAATACGCAGTATTTT. Translated, it gives CASGLVEGGNTQYF.

The chain joins TRBV4-1 to TRBJ2-5; D ambiguous. Per germline, CDR1 MGHRA and CDR2 YSYEKL. This CDR3 contains 13 residues. Trimming removed 2 bases at V and 5 bases at J, with 9 bases between. CDR3 bases: TGCGCCAGCAGCCAACTAGTGGGGGAGACCCAGTACTTC. Amino acid sequence: CASSQLVGETQYF.

Here the CDR3 DNA reads TGTGCCAGTAAGGGCGCACCGGCAGGGGGGGACTATGGCTACACCTTC. Amino acid sequence: CASKGAPAGGDYGYTF. The gene calls are TRBV19 and TRBJ1-2; TRBD1 matches at 7 bases. Unmatched junction bases numbered 14, after V lost 7 bases and J lost 3 bases. Per germline, CDR1 LNHDA and CDR2 SQIVND (reference sequence). The CDR3 is made up of 16 amino acids.

V usage is TRBV5-1 and J usage is TRBJ2-7, with a tentative D call TRBD2 (5 bases). The CDR3 contains 15 residues. Germline CDR1 is SGHRS and CDR2 is YFSETQ. The V end was cut by 5 bases, the J end by 0 bases, with 15 bases between. The CDR3 loop is CASRVVDFRSYEQYF. The CDR3 DNA follows: TGCGCCAGCAGGGTTGTGGACTTCCGCTCCTACGAGCAGTACTTC.